This T cell receptor (beta chain) was recorded in a study of molecular identifiers for immune sequencing clone quantification. General study findings and limits: Among effectors, clones above 20 RNA copies held over 99% of molecules; among naive cells, under 1%.

The authors built bulk TCR libraries by previously described methods with listed TCR primers. TCRdb reprocessed the PCR reads with MiXCR, giving one entry per CDR3 protein. Among a few hundred thousand distinct CDR3 sequences listed, over 20% were seen once. At least ten counts were recorded for this clonotype. Its antigen is still unknown. Germline is not matched at one junction end, which may reflect a read error. The CDR3 loop spans 14 amino acids. Per the germline V gene, CDR1 is MGHRA and CDR2 is YSYEKL. Sorting recovered naive CD8 T cells on a CD8+CD4-CCR7+CD45RA+ profile. The source of this sequence is a human donor in good health. Some libraries in this study had Jurkat cell RNA spiked in. What was sequenced was naive CD8+ T cells from blood, with Jurkat cell RNA spiked in. Subset meaning: FACS-sorted CD8+CD4-CCR7+CD45RA+ naive T cells. This chain joins TRBV4-1 and TRBJ2-3; TRBD1 aligns across 9 bases. The DNA for the CDR3 is TGTGCCAGCAGCTTAGGGACAGGGACAGATACGCAGTATTTT. It yields the protein CASSLGTGTDTQYF.